These T cell receptor beta chains were read from a single sample in a study of CD8 T cells in ankylosing spondylitis. From the 5' RACE reads, TCRdb called clonotypes with MiXCR, one entry per CDR3 protein. The data contain hundreds of thousands of distinct CDR3 sequences, roughly 25% of them singletons. Input material: blood, either unsorted or a sorted T cell fraction (not recorded which). These receptors originate from a male donor with ankylosing spondylitis or in good health (not recorded which). The CDR3 runs from the conserved cysteine through the conserved F or W. The order of the fields is CDR3 DNA, CDR3 protein, V gene, D gene, J gene, clone size, CDR3 length. The D gene is left open where the match is weak. Not every row has a clone size; where given, it reads once, few, many or a size class.

DNA: TGCAGCGTTCTGGGGCAAGAGACCCAGTACTTC
CDR3: CSVLGQETQYF
V: TRBV29-1
D: .
J: TRBJ2-5
size: .
length: 11

DNA: TGTGCCAGCAGCTTAGTTGGGGGGCGAGGCTACACCTTC
CDR3: CASSLVGGRGYTF
V: TRBV7-2
D: .
J: TRBJ1-2
size: few
length: 13

DNA: TGTGCCAGCAGTGCTAGCGGACGCGAGCAGTACTTC
CDR3: CASSASGREQYF
V: TRBV27
D: TRBD2
J: TRBJ2-7
size: many
length: 12

DNA: TGTGCCAGCAGCTTAAGCGCGCCCGGATACGAGCAGTACTTC
CDR3: CASSLSAPGYEQYF
V: TRBV7-3
D: .
J: TRBJ2-7
size: once
length: 14

DNA: TGTGCCAGCAGCCTCCGGGACAGGGACGAGCAGTACTTC
CDR3: CASSLRDRDEQYF
V: TRBV12-3/TRBV12-4
D: TRBD1
J: TRBJ2-7
size: .
length: 13

DNA: TGCAGTGCTAGTCAGGCGGAGGATTACACAGATACGCAGTATTTT
CDR3: CSASQAEDYTDTQYF
V: TRBV20-1
D: .
J: TRBJ2-3
size: few
length: 15

DNA: TGCAGCGTTGAAGAAAGGGACAGGGAGTACTTC
CDR3: CSVEERDREYF
V: TRBV29-1
D: TRBD1
J: TRBJ2-7
size: many
length: 11

DNA: TGCAGCGTTGGACAGGGGGCGGGTAGCAATCAGCCCCAGCATTTT
CDR3: CSVGQGAGSNQPQHF
V: TRBV29-1
D: TRBD1
J: TRBJ1-5
size: many
length: 15

DNA: TGTGCCAGCAGCCCCTATAGGGAGAATTCACCCCTCCACTTT
CDR3: CASSPYRENSPLHF
V: TRBV7-2
D: .
J: TRBJ1-6
size: many
length: 14

DNA: TGTGCCAGTAGTCCGCCTCGCGGGTCGAGGAGCGAGCAGTACTTC
CDR3: CASSPPRGSRSEQYF
V: TRBV19
D: .
J: TRBJ2-7
size: once
length: 15

DNA: TGCGCCAGCAGCACTGGACAGGCTACCGGGGAGCTGTTTTTT
CDR3: CASSTGQATGELFF
V: TRBV5-1
D: TRBD1
J: TRBJ2-2
size: many
length: 14

DNA: TGTGCCAGCAGCTTGTTCCGTGATAATGAAAAACTGTTTTTT
CDR3: CASSLFRDNEKLFF
V: TRBV5-6
D: .
J: TRBJ1-4
size: many
length: 14

DNA: TGTGCCAGCAGTTACCGCGCTTGGACAGGGGGGTATTACGAGCAGTACTTC
CDR3: CASSYRAWTGGYYEQYF
V: TRBV6-5
D: TRBD1
J: TRBJ2-7
size: once
length: 17

DNA: TGCGCCAGCAGTTTGGCGGGCTTCCAATCCGGGGAGCTGTTTTTT
CDR3: CASSLAGFQSGELFF
V: TRBV5-1
D: .
J: TRBJ2-2
size: .
length: 15

DNA: TGTGCCAGCAGTTTATCTCAAAATCAAGAGACCCAGTACTTC
CDR3: CASSLSQNQETQYF
V: TRBV28
D: .
J: TRBJ2-5
size: many
length: 14

DNA: TGTGCCAGCAGCTTAACTAACTCCTACGAGCAGTACTTC
CDR3: CASSLTNSYEQYF
V: TRBV7-2
D: .
J: TRBJ2-7
size: few
length: 13

DNA: TGTGCCAGCAGTTTACAAGCGGGATACACAGATACGCAGTATTTT
CDR3: CASSLQAGYTDTQYF
V: TRBV27
D: TRBD2
J: TRBJ2-3
size: many
length: 15

DNA: TGTGCCAGCAGCCAAGAACAGGCAGTGCAGTACTTC
CDR3: CASSQEQAVQYF
V: TRBV3-1
D: .
J: TRBJ2-7
size: .
length: 12

DNA: TGCGCCAGCAGTGACCACTACGAGCAGTACTTC
CDR3: CASSDHYEQYF
V: TRBV5-1
D: .
J: TRBJ2-7
size: many
length: 11

DNA: TGTGCCAGCAGGTCCCCAGGGGACGGACAGAGGGGCCCTGGAAACACCATATATTTT
CDR3: CASRSPGDGQRGPGNTIYF
V: TRBV11-2
D: .
J: TRBJ1-3
size: few
length: 19

DNA: TGCAGTGCTCATAACAGGGTTGGGAACACTGAAGCTTTCTTT
CDR3: CSAHNRVGNTEAFF
V: TRBV20-1
D: .
J: TRBJ1-1
size: many
length: 14

DNA: TGTGCCAGCAGTTTAGGGGCTGAGTATGGCTACACCTTC
CDR3: CASSLGAEYGYTF
V: TRBV28
D: .
J: TRBJ1-2
size: many
length: 13

DNA: TGCAGTGCTACGGACGGAGGCAATCAGCCCCAGCATTTT
CDR3: CSATDGGNQPQHF
V: TRBV20-1
D: .
J: TRBJ1-5
size: .
length: 13

DNA: TGTGCCAGCAGTTTTCGGCCAGCCATGAACACTGAAGCTTTCTTT
CDR3: CASSFRPAMNTEAFF
V: TRBV12-3/TRBV12-4
D: .
J: TRBJ1-1
size: few
length: 15

DNA: TGTGCCAGCAGCTTAGAAGCGGGAGGTGGACACGAGCAGTACTTC
CDR3: CASSLEAGGGHEQYF
V: TRBV7-6
D: TRBD2
J: TRBJ2-7
size: .
length: 15

DNA: TGTGCCAGCAGTCGTACCGGGACAGGGGCGGTGAGAGCTTTCTTT
CDR3: CASSRTGTGAVRAFF
V: TRBV6-1
D: TRBD1
J: TRBJ1-1
size: .
length: 15

DNA: TGCAGCGGCTTGGCCGACTATGGCTACACCTTC
CDR3: CSGLADYGYTF
V: TRBV29-1
D: .
J: TRBJ1-2
size: .
length: 11

DNA: TGCAGCGTTTTTGACAGAAGGAACACTGAAGCTTTCTTT
CDR3: CSVFDRRNTEAFF
V: TRBV29-1
D: .
J: TRBJ1-1
size: .
length: 13

DNA: TGTGCCAGCTCTATGGGCGGCGATAATTCACCCCTCCACTTT
CDR3: CASSMGGDNSPLHF
V: TRBV18
D: .
J: TRBJ1-6
size: few
length: 14

DNA: TGCAGTGCTGACCTCAAGCAGACTAGCGGGGGGGCTCGTGGGGAGCAGTACTTC
CDR3: CSADLKQTSGGARGEQYF
V: TRBV20-1
D: TRBD2
J: TRBJ2-7
size: few
length: 18

DNA: TGTGCCAGCAGTTACTCGACCAGCGGGTTCAGCTCCTACACTGAGCCGTTCTTC
CDR3: CASSYSTSGFSSYTEPFF
V: TRBV6-5
D: .
J: TRBJ2-1
size: .
length: 18

DNA: TGCAGTGCTAAGGGCGATCCGGGACTGAACACTGAAGCTTTCTTT
CDR3: CSAKGDPGLNTEAFF
V: TRBV20-1
D: .
J: TRBJ1-1
size: .
length: 15

DNA: TGCAGCGTCGAGGGAGTAGCTGGGGCCAACGTCCTGACTTTC
CDR3: CSVEGVAGANVLTF
V: TRBV29-1
D: .
J: TRBJ2-6
size: few
length: 14

DNA: TGTGCCATCAGTGGCGGTAACTATGGCTACACCTTC
CDR3: CAISGGNYGYTF
V: TRBV10-3
D: .
J: TRBJ1-2
size: .
length: 12

DNA: TGTGCCATCGGCAGGGAGTACAATGAGCAGTTCTTC
CDR3: CAIGREYNEQFF
V: TRBV10-3
D: .
J: TRBJ2-1
size: many
length: 12

DNA: TGCAGCGTCATACTAGCGGTCCCACCCTACGAGCAGTACTTC
CDR3: CSVILAVPPYEQYF
V: TRBV29-1
D: TRBD2
J: TRBJ2-7
size: many
length: 14

DNA: TGTGCCAGCACGCAACTGACGGCGTATGGCTACACCTTC
CDR3: CASTQLTAYGYTF
V: TRBV12-3/TRBV12-4
D: .
J: TRBJ1-2
size: few
length: 13

DNA: TGCAGCGTTGAGAAGGGGTCCTACAATGAGCAGTTCTTC
CDR3: CSVEKGSYNEQFF
V: TRBV29-1
D: .
J: TRBJ2-1
size: many
length: 13

DNA: TGTGCCAGCGGCCAAGATAACGCGGGACACAGCAATCAGCCCCAGCATTTT
CDR3: CASGQDNAGHSNQPQHF
V: TRBV4-2
D: .
J: TRBJ1-5
size: few
length: 17